The T cell receptor (beta chain) described here comes from a study of neurological immune-mediated disorders. Study-wide results and caveats: Phylogenetic grouping assigned the repertoires of 18 of 34 multiple sclerosis patients to a single cluster of related CDR3 sequences. This cluster may be a repertoire-level signature.

This clonotype was counted ten times or more. Its antigen is undetermined. The germline V gene has CDR1 DFQATT and CDR2 SNEGSKA (reference sequence). This CDR3 has 21 amino acids. The ends lost 4 bases at V and 0 bases at J; junction bases unmatched: 21. The cDNA came from 5'RACE, which used 10-nucleotide random UMIs. A single run covered 15-18 subjects with over 170 million TCR-beta sequences. TCRdb reprocessed the 5' RACE reads with MiXCR, giving one entry per CDR3 protein. The sample comprises about 48,000 distinct CDR3 sequences, around 2% of which are singletons, and approximately 2.1% rests with the top ten.

The V gene is TRBV20-1, the J gene TRBJ2-4, with TRBD2 identical over 10 bases. The receptor was derived from a middle-aged woman with multiple sclerosis. Sample: PBMCs. CDR3: CSAIGKTLAGTGARAKNIQYF. The DNA of the CDR3 is TGCAGTGCTATCGGCAAGACACTAGCGGGGACGGGGGCCAGAGCCAAAAACATTCAGTACTTC.